This T cell receptor (beta chain) was recorded in a study of cytomegalovirus exposure and HLA in healthy donors. General study findings and limits: Among TCR beta chains, those listed as cytomegalovirus-associated numbered over 150. In the 130 or so validation repertoires, a later analysis found that first-cohort TCR clusters tended to co-occur.

From the roughly 110-subject validation cohort, which was separate from the approximately 670-subject first cohort, the donors were drawn. Clones were read by immunoSEQ multiplex PCR, and TCRdb kept only the in-frame ones, dropping some. The sample carries some 110,000 clones, less than 90% recorded once. Trimming took off 0 bases at V and 3 bases at J, with 9 bases between the two ends. Looked up from germline, CDR1 is SGHRS and CDR2 is YFSETQ. This CDR3 region has 15 residues. A note on this clone: Its target is not known.

The chain combines TRBV5-1 with TRBJ2-2, with TRBD1 as a possible D gene (5 bases). The sequenced sample was PBMCs. The source of this sequence is a woman under 30 in good health and CMV-seropositive. The CDR3 sequence: CASSLETVHTGELFF. The CDR3 nucleotides are TGCGCCAGCAGCTTGGAGACAGTGCACACCGGGGAGCTGTTTTTT.